This is a list of T cell receptor beta chains from one sample in a study of cytomegalovirus exposure and HLA in healthy donors. The assay was immunoSEQ multiplex PCR, and TCRdb's table has in-frame clones only and misses some. The table has under 140,000 clones, around 80% seen once; the top ten hold 6.2%. The sequenced sample was PBMCs. All receptors come from a man aged 30 to 39 in good health and CMV-seropositive. CDR3s include the opening cysteine and the closing phenylalanine or tryptophan. The D gene is left open where the match is weak. Size is stated for part of the rows, as once, few or many counts, or as a class when the clone is expanded.

>TRBJ1-4|few|TRBV18|TRBD1
CASSLTGQGNEKLFF
TGTGCCAGCTCACTAACGGGACAGGGGAATGAAAAACTGTTTTTT
>TRBJ2-7|.|TRBV27|.
CASSLAAANAHEQYF
TGTGCCAGCAGTTTGGCGGCGGCGAACGCCCACGAGCAGTACTTC
>TRBJ2-3|.|TRBV9|TRBD2
CASSKRTSGGAPTDTQYF
TGTGCCAGCAGCAAAAGGACTAGCGGGGGGGCCCCCACAGATACGCAGTATTTT
>TRBJ2-5|.|TRBV7-3|.
CASSSKGRETQYF
TGTGCCAGCAGCTCCAAGGGGCGAGAGACCCAGTACTTC
>TRBJ1-2|once|TRBV7-9|.
CASSPQRYGYTF
TGTGCCAGCAGCCCCCAACGGTATGGCTACACCTTC
>TRBJ1-5|.|TRBV21-1|.
CASSKGVSRNQPQHF
TGTGCCAGCAGCAAAGGCGTAAGCCGCAATCAGCCCCAGCATTTT
>TRBJ2-7|.|TRBV6-6|TRBD1
CASSYPGQLYEQYF
TGTGCCAGCAGTTACCCGGGACAGCTCTACGAGCAGTACTTC
>TRBJ2-7|.|TRBV19|.
CASSIDRAGEPYEQYF
TGTGCCAGTAGTATTGATCGGGCAGGGGAACCCTACGAGCAGTACTTC
>TRBJ2-3|.|TRBV9|TRBD2
CASSEGTIDTDTQYF
TGTGCCAGCAGCGAGGGGACTATCGACACAGATACGCAGTATTTT
>TRBJ1-1|.|TRBV27|TRBD1
CASSFRGVGTEAFF
TGTGCCAGCAGTTTCAGGGGGGTAGGCACTGAAGCTTTCTTT
>TRBJ2-7|.|TRBV11-2|.
CASRLRSPTGYEQYF
TGTGCCAGCAGATTAAGGTCTCCGACGGGATACGAGCAGTACTTC
>TRBJ2-7|.|TRBV5-8|TRBD1
CASSPHRGYEQYF
TGTGCCAGCAGCCCCCACAGGGGATACGAGCAGTACTTC
>TRBJ2-1|once|TRBV30|.
CAWSTRLSNEQFF
TGTGCCTGGAGTACCCGACTGAGCAATGAGCAGTTCTTC
>TRBJ2-7|few|TRBV6-5|TRBD1
CASSGQGAGFYEQYF
TGTGCCAGCAGTGGACAGGGGGCCGGCTTCTACGAGCAGTACTTC
>TRBJ2-3|.|TRBV19|.
CASSIKARSTDTQYF
TGTGCCAGTAGTATAAAGGCTAGAAGCACAGATACGCAGTATTTT
>TRBJ2-1|.|TRBV7-2|TRBD2
CASSLTVTSGGAGEQFF
TGTGCCAGCAGCTTAACCGTGACTAGCGGGGGGGCCGGTGAGCAGTTCTTC
>TRBJ1-5|.|TRBV2|TRBD1
CASSARGNQPQHF
TGTGCCAGCAGTGCCAGGGGGAATCAGCCCCAGCATTTT
>TRBJ1-1|.|TRBV15|TRBD1
CATSSRRSGGTEAFF
TGTGCCACCAGCTCACGGCGGTCAGGGGGCACTGAAGCTTTCTTT
>TRBJ1-2|.|TRBV5-1|TRBD1
CASSLATGSNGYTF
TGCGCCAGCAGCTTGGCGACAGGGTCCAATGGCTACACCTTC
>TRBJ2-6|.|TRBV9|.
CASSPRGISGANVLTF
TGTGCCAGCAGCCCAAGGGGGATCTCTGGGGCCAACGTCCTGACTTTC
>TRBJ2-7|.|TRBV11-2|.
CASSLVDKTYEQYF
TGTGCCAGCAGCTTAGTGGACAAGACCTACGAGCAGTACTTC
>TRBJ1-2|.|TRBV4-1|TRBD1
CASSHTGQDYGYTF
TGCGCCAGCAGCCACACGGGACAGGACTATGGCTACACCTTC
>TRBJ2-7|.|TRBV19|TRBD2
CASSPPVGSGTTYEQYF
TGTGCCAGTAGTCCCCCGGTTGGTAGCGGGACCACCTACGAGCAGTACTTC
>TRBJ1-1|.|TRBV5-1|.
CASSLVEAGGTEAFF
TGCGCCAGCAGCTTGGTGGAGGCGGGGGGCACTGAAGCTTTCTTT
>TRBJ2-2|.|TRBV10-3|.
CAISGTANTGELFF
TGTGCCATCAGTGGAACAGCGAACACCGGGGAGCTGTTTTTT
>TRBJ1-2|few|TRBV7-3|TRBD1
CASSFGGYRGQDYGYTF
TGTGCCAGCAGCTTTGGGGGGTACAGGGGGCAAGACTATGGCTACACCTTC
>TRBJ2-5|.|TRBV10-2|.
CASGQTQYF
TGCGCCAGCGGGCAGACCCAGTACTTC
>TRBJ1-2|.|TRBV29-1|TRBD1
CSVGTGDYGYTF
TGCAGCGTTGGGACAGGGGACTATGGCTACACCTTC
>TRBJ1-1|few|TRBV30|TRBD1
CACPRGQGASEAFF
TGTGCCTGCCCCAGGGGACAGGGGGCGTCTGAAGCTTTCTTT
>TRBJ1-6|few|TRBV5-8|.
CASSLRRSSYNSPLHF
TGTGCCAGCAGCTTAAGGAGATCCTCCTATAATTCACCCCTCCACTTT
>TRBJ2-7|.|TRBV29-1|TRBD1
CSVTPGQGGSYEQYF
TGCAGCGTCACCCCGGGACAGGGAGGTTCCTACGAGCAGTACTTC
>TRBJ2-2|.|TRBV6-5|TRBD2
CASSYSTSATTGELFF
TGTGCCAGCAGTTACTCGACTAGCGCGACCACCGGGGAGCTGTTTTTT
>TRBJ1-6|.|TRBV4-1|.
CASSPRESSNSPLHF
TGCGCCAGCAGCCCCAGGGAATCAAGTAATTCACCCCTCCACTTT
>TRBJ2-7|.|TRBV29-1|TRBD2
CSVEGGDGGAYEQYF
TGCAGCGTTGAAGGGGGGGACGGGGGGGCCTACGAGCAGTACTTC
>TRBJ2-7|.|TRBV6-1|.
CASSGLFYEQYF
TGTGCCAGCAGTGGGCTCTTCTACGAGCAGTACTTC
>TRBJ1-2|.|TRBV7-8|TRBD1
CASSSRGHGYTF
TGTGCCAGCAGCTCCAGGGGGCATGGCTACACCTTC
>TRBJ1-5|.|TRBV6-5|TRBD1
CASKVQGASQPRHF
TGTGCCAGCAAAGTTCAGGGGGCTAGTCAGCCCCGGCATTTT
>TRBJ1-1|few|TRBV7-6|.
CASSFSQGTEAFF
TGTGCCAGCAGCTTTAGCCAGGGCACTGAAGCTTTCTTT
>TRBJ2-7|.|TRBV6-5|.
CASRPGGGYEQYF
TGTGCCAGCAGGCCGGGGGGCGGGTACGAGCAGTACTTC
>TRBJ2-7|.|TRBV7-8|TRBD2
CASSLAAYEQYF
TGTGCCAGCAGTCTAGCGGCCTACGAGCAGTACTTC
>TRBJ1-2|.|TRBV5-6|.
CASSPGADYGYTF
TGTGCCAGCAGCCCAGGGGCGGACTATGGCTACACCTTC
>TRBJ2-5|.|TRBV12-5|.
CASGLVPVETQYF
TGTGCTAGTGGTTTGGTACCGGTGGAGACCCAGTACTTC
>TRBJ2-5|once|TRBV12-5|.
CASGLGQSATQYF
TGTGCTAGTGGTTTGGGACAGAGTGCGACCCAGTACTTC
>TRBJ2-7|.|TRBV7-6|TRBD1
CASSLDGTGSYEQYF
TGTGCCAGCAGCTTGGATGGGACAGGCTCCTACGAGCAGTACTTC
>TRBJ2-7|.|TRBV30|TRBD2
CAWGDLAGPTYEQYF
TGTGCCTGGGGAGATTTAGCGGGGCCGACCTACGAGCAGTACTTC
>TRBJ2-5|.|TRBV23-1|.
CASSQSRGQETQYF
TGCGCCAGCAGTCAATCAAGGGGGCAAGAGACCCAGTACTTC
>TRBJ2-1|.|TRBV5-5|.
CASSIYLYNEQFF
TGTGCCAGCAGCATCTACCTATACAATGAGCAGTTCTTC
>TRBJ1-1|.|TRBV6-5|.
CASSYSSRENTEAFF
TGTGCCAGCAGTTACTCCTCCAGGGAAAATACTGAAGCTTTCTTT
>TRBJ1-4|.|TRBV6-1|.
CASSERREAPNEKLFF
TGTGCCAGCAGTGAAAGGCGAGAGGCGCCTAATGAAAAACTGTTTTTT
>TRBJ1-1|once|TRBV11-2|.
CASRRQTNTEAFF
TGTGCCAGCAGGCGACAGACGAACACTGAAGCTTTCTTT
>TRBJ1-1|.|TRBV5-1|.
CASSWVLGGAEAFF
TGCGCCAGCAGCTGGGTGTTAGGGGGAGCTGAAGCTTTCTTT
>TRBJ2-3|.|TRBV4-1|TRBD2
CASSQVLVAGVGDTQYF
TGCGCCAGCAGCCAAGTTCTGGTAGCGGGGGTTGGGGATACGCAGTATTTT
>TRBJ2-5|.|TRBV7-9|TRBD2
CASSLAGVLAGRKETQYF
TGTGCCAGCAGCTTAGCCGGAGTTCTAGCGGGGCGGAAAGAGACCCAGTACTTC
>TRBJ1-1|.|TRBV10-3|.
CAIDGGNTEAFF
TGTGCCATCGACGGGGGGAACACTGAAGCTTTCTTT
>TRBJ2-7|.|TRBV27|TRBD2
CASSSLSSGGALAYEQYF
TGTGCCAGCAGTTCCCTTTCTAGCGGGGGGGCCCTAGCCTACGAGCAGTACTTC
>TRBJ1-6|once|TRBV30|.
CAWSRGGSSYNSPLHF
TGTGCCTGGAGTAGGGGGGGGAGCTCCTATAATTCACCCCTCCACTTT
>TRBJ1-3|.|TRBV19|.
CASSRRNSGNTIYF
TGTGCCAGTAGTAGGCGGAACTCTGGAAACACCATATATTTT